The source of this TCR beta chain is a study of metastatic and nonmetastatic thyroid tumors. Whole-study context: The comparison covered peripheral blood and tumor or nodule tissue in malignant and benign thyroid patients.

Methods used by the authors: The study built a papillary thyroid cancer distant-metastasis classifier from CDR3 differences across clinicopathological groups. TCRdb reprocessed the PCR reads via MiXCR. TCRdb's processing, not the authors' own work, is the source of the V and J calls. The table has 35,000 to 45,000 clones, 20% seen once. Points from the study as a whole: Significantly higher TCR beta diversity was reportedly seen in malignant thyroid tumors than benign nodules, in blood and tumor.

This clone was seen many times. Its antigen is unknown. All patients reached thyroid surgery having received no treatment beforehand. The CDR3 is 16 amino acids. The ends lost 5 bases at V and 5 bases at J; junction bases unmatched: 16. Looked up from germline, CDR1 is DFQATT and CDR2 is SNEGSKA (reference sequence). The J gene is TRBJ2-7, the V gene TRBV20-1; 9 positions match TRBD2. The sequence derives from a female donor with papillary thyroid cancer or a benign thyroid nodule (not recorded which). Some clones in this sample may be carry-over from other donors' samples. Input material: blood. The CDR3: CSAHPPLGTSWNEQYF. For the CDR3, the DNA is TGCAGTGCTCACCCCCCTCTGGGGACTAGCTGGAACGAGCAGTACTTC.